The rows below give T cell receptor beta chains drawn from one sample of a study of cytomegalovirus exposure and HLA in healthy donors. The protocol was immunoSEQ multiplex PCR, while the TCRdb copy is restricted to in-frame clones and leaves out a portion. The table includes approximately 210,000 clones, around 86% detected once. The sequenced sample consisted of PBMCs. All receptors come from a woman in her 50s in good health and CMV-seropositive. CDR3s include the opening cysteine and the closing phenylalanine or tryptophan. A D gene is named only where the DNA matches it firmly. Rows may omit the clone size; those that give it use once, few, many or a size class.

CDR3 DNA,CDR3 protein,clone size,J gene,D gene,V gene
TGTGCCAGCACGACCCTTGCACTAGCGGGGGGGCGGGAGACCCAGTACTTC,CASTTLALAGGRETQYF,NA,TRBJ2-5,TRBD2,TRBV7-2
TGTGCCAGCAGCGCCAGTTGGCTGGTGACTAACGAGCAGTACTTC,CASSASWLVTNEQYF,NA,TRBJ2-7,NA,TRBV7-2
TGTGCCAGCAGTAACACAGGGTTAGGCTATGGCTACACCTTC,CASSNTGLGYGYTF,NA,TRBJ1-2,NA,TRBV2
TGTGCCAGCAGCTTGGCCAGGTCTCGGTCACCCCTCCACTTT,CASSLARSRSPLHF,NA,TRBJ1-6,NA,TRBV5-4
TGTGCCAGTAGCCCGGGACATTATGGGCCTAGCAATCAGCCCCAGCATTTT,CASSPGHYGPSNQPQHF,once,TRBJ1-5,NA,TRBV6-4
TGTGCCAGCAGCTCCTTCAGAAGCTCCTACAATGAGCAGTTCTTC,CASSSFRSSYNEQFF,NA,TRBJ2-1,NA,TRBV7-3
TGTGCCTGGAGTGTACGGGACATCAGCAATCAGCCCCAGCATTTT,CAWSVRDISNQPQHF,NA,TRBJ1-5,NA,TRBV30
TGTGCCAGCAGCCTGTGGACTAGCGAAGAGACCCAGTACTTC,CASSLWTSEETQYF,NA,TRBJ2-5,TRBD2,TRBV11-2
TGTGCCAGCAGCCCAAGCCCTGGGACATTGAACACCGGGGAGCTGTTTTTT,CASSPSPGTLNTGELFF,NA,TRBJ2-2,NA,TRBV25-1
TGTGCCAGCAGCTCAGACGGCTACGAGCAGTACTTC,CASSSDGYEQYF,NA,TRBJ2-7,NA,TRBV11-3
TGCGCCAGCAGCCCTTTGGGACAGGGGGAAAAACTGTTTTTT,CASSPLGQGEKLFF,NA,TRBJ1-4,TRBD1,TRBV4-3
TGTGCCAGCAGCTTGACAGCAACTAATGAAAAACTGTTTTTT,CASSLTATNEKLFF,few,TRBJ1-4,NA,TRBV5-4
TGTGCCAGCAGTCTCCGGGACAGGGCTTACGAGCAGTACTTC,CASSLRDRAYEQYF,NA,TRBJ2-7,TRBD1,TRBV6-1
TGTGCCAGCAGTTACGGGACTAGCGGGCATGAGCAGTTCTTC,CASSYGTSGHEQFF,NA,TRBJ2-1,TRBD2,TRBV6-5
TGCGCCAGCAGCAGGACTACAAACCAAGAGACCCAGTACTTC,CASSRTTNQETQYF,NA,TRBJ2-5,NA,TRBV5-1
TGTGCCAGCAGCTCCCTAAGTGTTCCGTACGAGCAGTACTTC,CASSSLSVPYEQYF,NA,TRBJ2-7,NA,TRBV7-3
TGTGCCAGCAGCAAAGACGGACAGTTTAACATTCAGTACTTC,CASSKDGQFNIQYF,NA,TRBJ2-4,NA,TRBV7-2
TGTGCCAGCAGCCGCGCTGACGGAGGGTCCTACGAGCAGTACTTC,CASSRADGGSYEQYF,NA,TRBJ2-7,NA,TRBV4-2
TGTGCCAGCAGCTTAGGGGGGGCCTACACCGGGGAGCTGTTTTTT,CASSLGGAYTGELFF,NA,TRBJ2-2,NA,TRBV13
TGTGCCAGCAGCTTTTTGTGGTCAGGGGCCCCCACAGATACGCAGTATTTT,CASSFLWSGAPTDTQYF,NA,TRBJ2-3,NA,TRBV5-6
TGTGCCTGGAGTGTAGGTTCAGGGCGCAATCAGCCCCAGCATTTT,CAWSVGSGRNQPQHF,few,TRBJ1-5,NA,TRBV30
TGTGCCAGTAAGGCCCTGGGCAGGCCGACTAACTATGGCTACACCTTC,CASKALGRPTNYGYTF,NA,TRBJ1-2,NA,TRBV19
TGCAGCGTTCGTACAACTAACTATGGCTACACCTTC,CSVRTTNYGYTF,NA,TRBJ1-2,NA,TRBV29-1
TGTGCCAGCAGTCAAGGGACAGGGGGCGCAGCTTTCTTT,CASSQGTGGAAFF,NA,TRBJ1-1,TRBD1,TRBV28